Listed here are 19 T cell receptor beta chains from one sample, sequenced in a study of blood T cells in healthy people across ages (dated by TCRdb to between 2014 and 2017). The protocol used for the library was 5' RACE. The reads were generated on an Illumina HiSeq 2500. The second PCR ran for about 6 to 11 cycles and used a J-beta primer mix along with a sample-barcoded 5' primer. TCRdb itself trimmed the public reads at Q25 with fastp, ran MiXCR and retained productive beta chains. Duplicate CDR3 protein sequences are folded into a single record with the most common DNA and genes. The sample profile shows under 2,000,000 distinct CDR3 sequences; approximately 50% of them were found once. The top ten clones comprise 2% to 2.5% of the sample. The source material was blood. Source of these receptors: a woman aged 40 to 49 in good health.

The chain has TRBV27 and TRBJ2-7; 9 bases align to TRBD1. The CDR3 is made up of 15 amino acids. V trimming: 4 bases; J trimming: 2 bases; junction bases outside the gene matches: 6. Germline V gene data show CDR1 as MNHEY and CDR2 as SMNVEV (reference sequence). The CDR3 loop is CASSSRDRETYEQYF. The CDR3 DNA sequence: TGTGCCAGCAGTTCCCGGGACAGGGAAACCTACGAGCAGTACTTC.

This clonotype occurred a few times. The chain couples TRBV5-1 to TRBJ2-3; 7 bases fit TRBD1. The V and J ends lost 4 bases and 1 base, in that order; junction bases with no gene match: 9. This CDR3 is 16 amino acids long. The V gene's germline CDR1 is SGHRS and CDR2 YFSETQ. The CDR3 here is CASSAGQVGGTDTQYF. CDR3 coding DNA: TGCGCCAGCAGCGCCGGACAGGTCGGCGGCACAGATACGCAGTATTTT.

The chain links TRBV5-1 to TRBJ2-5, with D perhaps given as TRBD1 or TRBD2 (7 bases each). The CDR3 runs 16 residues. In germline, CDR1 is SGHRS, CDR2 YFSETQ. Trimming cost V 4 bases and J 5 bases, with 21 bases left between them. CDR3 nucleotide sequence: TGCGCCAGCAGCCTTCGGGAGGTCAGGGGGTTTGAGACCCAGTACTTC. Protein product: CASSLREVRGFETQYF. The full variable domain, with the rest looked up from reference TRBV5-1 and TRBJ2-5, is KAGVTQTPRYLIKTRGQQVTLSCSPISGHRSVSWYQQTPGQGLQFLFEYFSETQRNKGNFPGRFSGRQFSNSRSEMNVSTLELGDSALYLCASSLREVRGFETQYFGPGTRLLVL.

The chain employs TRBV5-1 and TRBJ2-7; 7 bases are shared with TRBD2. This CDR3 is 13 amino acids long. J gave up 3 bases and V 4 bases, and 4 bases lay outside the gene matches. Germline-derived CDR1 and CDR2 are SGHRS and YFSETQ. The CDR3 spells CASSPAGNYEQYF. The DNA for the CDR3 is TGCGCCAGCAGCCCAGCGGGGAACTACGAGCAGTACTTC.

V is TRBV7-9 and J is TRBJ2-3, with D unresolved. The germline V and J ends were trimmed by 4 bases and 4 bases, with 9 bases remaining between them. The CDR3 totals 13 residues. The V gene's germline CDR1 is SEHNR and CDR2 FQNEAQ (reference sequence). CDR3 sequence: CASSSLYPDTQYF. The CDR3, as DNA: TGTGCCAGCAGCTCCCTGTACCCAGATACGCAGTATTTT.

J is TRBJ2-7 and V is TRBV6-2 or TRBV6-3; 7 bases fit TRBD1. V shed 3 bases, J shed 5 bases, and the junction held 10 bases outside the gene matches. The germline V gene has CDR1 MNHEY and CDR2 SVGEGT. This CDR3 has 15 amino acids. The CDR3 DNA reads TGTGCCAGCAGTTATCCCGGGACAGAAGGGGACGAGCAGTACTTC. Its protein is CASSYPGTEGDEQYF.

The chain uses TRBV4-3 and TRBJ2-7; tentative D call: TRBD2 (7 bases). V gave up 0 bases and J gave up 4 bases, with 16 bases separating them. In germline, CDR1 is LGHNA, CDR2 YSLEER. The CDR3 is 16 residues long. CDR3 in amino acids: CASSQDRGGVPYEQYF. Here the CDR3 DNA reads TGCGCCAGCAGCCAAGACCGAGGGGGGGTACCGTACGAGCAGTACTTC.

This chain connects TRBV29-1 to TRBJ2-7; TRBD1 is a possible D gene (5 bases). The J call may not be correct, given that the DNA end is closer to TRBJ2-5. The CDR3 contains 14 residues. Germline V gene data show CDR1 as SQVTM and CDR2 as ANQGSEA. The CDR3 sequence is CSVDRGVAGETQYF. DNA for the CDR3: TGCAGCGTCGATAGGGGCGTTGCAGGAGAGACCCAGTACTTC.

This clonotype was seen a few times. The gene calls are TRBV6-5 and TRBJ2-6, with 8 bases that match TRBD1. Trimming removed 6 bases from V and 3 bases from J; junction bases left unmatched: 1. The CDR3 consists of 14 residues. Germline CDR1 and CDR2: MNHEY and SVGAGI. The CDR3 bases are TGTGCCAGCAGGACAGGGGTTGGGGCCAACGTCCTGACTTTC. Its protein product is CASRTGVGANVLTF.

The chain recombines TRBV29-1 with TRBJ2-1; D tentatively fits TRBD1 or TRBD2 (7 bases each). Germline V CDR1 and CDR2: SQVTM, ANQGSEA. This CDR3 spans 16 amino acids. Trimming pared 4 bases from V and 10 bases from J, leaving 26 bases between. CDR3 protein: CSVGHPGTAGPYEQFF. The CDR3 coding sequence is TGCAGCGTTGGACATCCAGGGACAGCGGGACCCTACGAGCAGTTCTTC.

This clonotype occurred a few times. The chain carries TRBV4-3 and TRBJ1-2; possibly TRBD1 for D (5 bases). Trimming removed 0 bases at V and 4 bases at J, with 24 bases between. The CDR3 length is 19 residues. The germline gives CDR1 LGHNA, CDR2 YSLEER. The CDR3 nucleotides read TGCGCCAGCAGCCAAGATGGCGCGGGGAATGACAGACGGCTCTATGGCTACACCTTC. Its translation is CASSQDGAGNDRRLYGYTF.

The chain combines TRBV28 with TRBJ2-7, with 9 bases identical to TRBD1. V was pared by 5 bases and J by 2 bases, with 10 bases of the junction left unmatched. CDR1 is MDHEN, CDR2 SYDVKM, per germline. There are 16 residues in the CDR3. This CDR3 is CASSDPAGTGTYEQYF. The DNA of the CDR3 is TGTGCCAGCAGTGACCCGGCCGGGACAGGGACCTACGAGCAGTACTTC.

This clonotype was observed a handful of times. The chain uses TRBV5-1 and TRBJ2-3; 10 bases match TRBD2. This CDR3 contains 18 residues. Germline CDR1 and CDR2: SGHRS and YFSETQ. V lost 4 bases, J lost 0 bases, and 11 bases stayed unmatched. CDR3 region: CASSSSSGGRLSTDTQYF. The CDR3 DNA sequence: TGCGCCAGCAGCAGTTCTAGCGGGGGCCGTCTTAGCACAGATACGCAGTATTTT.

The V call is TRBV7-2, the J call TRBJ1-1; possible D gene TRBD1, 6 bases. In germline, CDR1 is SGHTA, CDR2 FQGNSA. The CDR3 extends over 17 amino acids. V lost 4 bases, J lost 1 base, and 19 bases lay in between. The CDR3 sequence: CASSSPSGGARNTEAFF. The CDR3 nucleotides are TGTGCCAGCAGCTCCCCGTCGGGGGGCGCAAGGAACACTGAAGCTTTCTTT.

The rearrangement uses TRBV20-1 and TRBJ1-5, with D unresolved. Germline V gene sequence: CDR1 DFQATT, CDR2 SNEGSKA (reference sequence). CDR3 length: 15 amino acids. Trimming pared 6 bases from V and 2 bases from J, leaving 17 bases between. CDR3 coding DNA: TGCAGTGCCGATGTTTACAGAAAGGGCAATCAGCCCCAGCATTTT. Translation gives CSADVYRKGNQPQHF.

The rearrangement joins TRBV5-1 to TRBJ2-3, with TRBD2 identical over 10 bases. The CDR3 has 15 residues. Germline V lookup: CDR1 SGHRS, CDR2 YFSETQ. The V and J ends lost 2 bases and 3 bases, in that order; junction bases with no gene match: 3. In DNA form, the CDR3 reads TGCGCCAGCAGCTTCATAGCGGGGGGAACAGATACGCAGTATTTT. This gives the protein CASSFIAGGTDTQYF.

This clonotype was seen more than once but under ten times. The chain combines TRBV4-1 with TRBJ2-4, with 10 nucleotides matching TRBD1. The CDR3 loop spans 20 amino acids. V dropped 1 base and J dropped 0; count of bases not matched to a gene: 12. The germline V gene has CDR1 MGHRA and CDR2 YSYEKL. The CDR3 loop reads CASSQAPATGGRVAKNIQYF. In nucleotides, the CDR3 is TGCGCCAGCAGCCAAGCCCCCGCGACAGGGGGCCGGGTAGCCAAAAACATTCAGTACTTC.

V and J are TRBV6-5 and TRBJ1-5; D call uncertain. Germline V lookup: CDR1 MNHEY, CDR2 SVGAGI. The CDR3 contains 14 residues. V lost 0 bases to trimming and J lost 5 bases, with 8 bases between them. CDR3 protein: CASSYSTTDQPQHF. CDR3 nucleotides: TGTGCCAGCAGTTACTCCACAACGGATCAGCCCCAGCATTTT.

The V call is TRBV29-1, the J call TRBJ2-7; 8 bases match TRBD1. V dropped 4 bases and J dropped 0; count of bases not matched to a gene: 8. The CDR3 consists of 15 residues. The germline V gene encodes CDR1 SQVTM and CDR2 ANQGSEA. The CDR3 DNA sequence: TGCAGCGTTGTCAGGGGGCGAACGGGCTCCTACGAGCAGTACTTC. It translates to CSVVRGRTGSYEQYF.